The 25 T cell receptor beta chains presented below share a single source sample, sequenced in a study of monozygotic twins with inflammatory bowel disease (dated by TCRdb to between 2018 and 2021). Libraries were constructed by 5' RACE. Sequencing instrument: Illumina HiSeq 2500. Each entry corresponds to one CDR3 protein sequence from reads that TCRdb reprocessed, and DNA is not given. Per the sample table, the count is 420,000 or so distinct CDR3 sequences. 2% to 3% of the sample is in the top ten clones. Source material: blood. These receptors were collected from a human donor with ulcerative colitis or Crohn's disease, or a healthy co-twin of an affected twin (not recorded which).

The genes are TRBV27 and TRBJ1-1. The CDR3 runs 14 residues. In germline, CDR1 is MNHEY, CDR2 SMNVEV (reference sequence). CDR3 protein: CASSRARGNTEAFF.

The chain uses TRBV5-6 and TRBJ2-7. The germline V gene encodes CDR1 SGHDT and CDR2 YYEEEE. The CDR3 is made up of 15 amino acids. The chain's CDR3 is CASSLAGESSYEQYF.

V and J are TRBV6-1 and TRBJ1-1; TCRdb returns TRBD1, unconfirmable since there is no DNA. This CDR3 has 16 residues. Per the germline V gene, CDR1 is MNHNS and CDR2 is SASEGT. CDR3: CASSPGGARRNTEAFF.

The chain recombines TRBV3-1 with TRBJ2-7; checking the TCRdb D call of TRBD2 is not possible without DNA. The germline gives CDR1 LGHDT, CDR2 YNNKEL (reference sequence). The CDR3 has 14 amino acids. The CDR3 sequence is CASSQGTSRGEQYF.

This chain uses TRBV12-3 or TRBV12-4 with TRBJ2-2. This CDR3 has 14 residues. The CDR3 sequence: CASSLRLYTGELFF.

The V call is TRBV3-1, the J call TRBJ1-4; TCRdb designates TRBD1, a call that cannot be tested without DNA. CDR3 size: 13 residues. Germline lookup yields CDR1 LGHDT and CDR2 YNNKEL (reference sequence). CDR3 sequence: CASSEYPGAGLFF.

The chain joins TRBV5-1 to TRBJ2-1. The CDR3 length is 14 residues. Germline V lookup: CDR1 SGHRS, CDR2 YFSETQ. The CDR3 spells CASSLASSYNEQFF.

The rearrangement joins TRBV6-2 or TRBV6-3 to TRBJ1-2; no DNA is available, so the TRBD1 call from TCRdb remains unchecked. Germline V gives CDR1 MNHEY, CDR2 SVGEGT. This CDR3 has 15 residues. This CDR3 is CASSLPRDRIRGYTF.

This rearrangement joins TRBV10-3 to TRBJ2-1. The germline V gene has CDR1 ENHRY and CDR2 SYGVKD. This CDR3 is built from 11 residues. CDR3: CAISESDYSLF.

V usage is TRBV2 and J usage is TRBJ2-1; TCRdb selects TRBD2, and the lack of DNA leaves this call unchecked. CDR3 size: 19 residues. The germline CDR1 and CDR2 sequences are SNHLY and FYNNEI. CDR3 sequence reads: CASSETSGRVPSSYNEQFF.

The V call is TRBV11-2, the J call TRBJ1-1; checking the TCRdb D call of TRBD1 is not possible without DNA. This CDR3 has 16 residues. The germline V gene has CDR1 SGHAT and CDR2 FQNNGV. CDR3 sequence: CASSLDPGGMNTEAFF.

This chain uses TRBV5-6 with TRBJ2-1; the D call from TCRdb, TRBD2, cannot be confirmed without DNA. The CDR3 is 15 residues long. CDR1 is SGHDT and CDR2 is YYEEEE in the germline V gene. The CDR3 loop reads CASSPTRSRDNEQFF.

This chain links TRBV5-4 with TRBJ2-6; lacking DNA, the TRBD2 call made by TCRdb goes unchecked. The CDR3 spans 17 residues. The germline V gene encodes CDR1 SGHNT and CDR2 YYREEE (reference sequence). CDR3 sequence reads: CASSSSGGFDGANVLTF. Full variable domain (rest looked up from reference TRBV5-4 and TRBJ2-6): ETGVTQSPTHLIKTRGQQVTLRCSSQSGHNTVSWYQQALGQGPQFIFQYYREEENGRGNFPPRFSGLQFPNYSSELNVNALELDDSALYLCASSSSGGFDGANVLTFGAGSRLTVL.

V and J are TRBV12-3 or TRBV12-4 and TRBJ2-3. CDR3 length: 13 amino acids. This CDR3 is CASRNIHRNTQYF.

The J gene is TRBJ2-5, the V gene TRBV28; the TCRdb call, TRBD1, lacks DNA for checking. The CDR3 has 18 amino acids. Germline assignment: CDR1 MDHEN and CDR2 SYDVKM. The CDR3 here is CASSLSRVPGQIQETQYF.

J is TRBJ2-7 and V is TRBV3-1; TCRdb names TRBD1, which stays unverified in the absence of DNA. There are 16 residues in the CDR3. The V gene's germline CDR1 is LGHDT and CDR2 YNNKEL (reference sequence). CDR3 sequence reads: CASTKAVPGGNGEQYF.

The chain couples TRBV9 to TRBJ1-1. This CDR3 contains 13 residues. Looked up from germline, CDR1 is SGDLS and CDR2 is YYNGEE. CDR3: CASSVRQSTEAFF.

The chain carries TRBV28 and TRBJ1-1; TCRdb's D call of TRBD1 is untestable without DNA. Germline V lookup: CDR1 MDHEN, CDR2 SYDVKM. This CDR3 contains 15 residues. The CDR3 sequence: CAKIVPGALNTEAFF.

This sequence joins TRBV7-9 and TRBJ1-2; TCRdb lists TRBD1, though no DNA is available to test this call. Germline V gives CDR1 SEHNR, CDR2 FQNEAQ (reference sequence). The CDR3 is 14 amino acids. CDR3 residues: CASSLVGAPRGYTF.

V usage is TRBV24-1 and J usage is TRBJ2-1; TCRdb lists TRBD1, though no DNA is available to test this call. The CDR3 runs 16 residues. Looked up from germline, CDR1 is KGHDR and CDR2 is SFDVKD. The CDR3 spells CATSDPQPGDRNEQFF.

This rearrangement joins TRBV2 to TRBJ2-1; as DNA is missing, the TRBD1 call by TCRdb cannot be tested. Germline assignment: CDR1 SNHLY and CDR2 FYNNEI. The CDR3 is 16 amino acids. The CDR3 sequence is CASSEMGTGGLDEQFF.

This rearrangement joins TRBV7-2 to TRBJ2-1; TCRdb indicates TRBD2, and absent DNA this call remains unverified. The CDR3 runs 15 residues. Germline V CDR1 and CDR2: SGHTA, FQGNSA. The CDR3 sequence is CASIDPTRDYNEQFF.

The J gene is TRBJ1-1, the V gene TRBV11-3. From germline, CDR1 is SGHNT and CDR2 YENEEA. The CDR3 totals 12 residues. Here the CDR3 reads CASSGNGAEAFF.

The chain carries TRBV7-2 and TRBJ2-5; TCRdb picks TRBD1, but there is no DNA to check that call. CDR3 length equals 14 residues. CDR1 and CDR2 from the germline V gene are SGHTA and FQGNSA. The CDR3 protein is CASTALGAGETQYF.

CDR3 sequence reads: CASSFRQATNTGELFF. The V and J genes are TRBV5-1 and TRBJ2-2. The CDR3 runs to 16 residues. Germline-derived CDR1 and CDR2 are SGHRS and YFSETQ.